The source of this T cell receptor beta chain is a study of cytomegalovirus exposure and HLA in healthy donors. Whole-study results and caveats: Presence/absence results assume similar sequencing depth per donor, which may not hold. HLA-A and HLA-B allele assignments for most subjects were reportedly predicted accurately using TCR beta sequences.

The V gene's germline CDR1 is SGHDT and CDR2 YYEEEE. CDR3 length equals 15 residues. The germline V and J ends were trimmed by 4 bases and 4 bases, with 15 bases remaining between them. In the PCR, 60 Vbeta and 13 Jbeta primers were used. TCRdb keeps only in-frame clones here, not all; method: immunoSEQ multiplex PCR. The sample contains 100,000 to 150,000 clones, around 86% of which appear only once. Points on this clone: The antigen remains undetermined.

All donors participated as healthy donors of bone marrow. Though probably carrying unrecorded immune exposures, donors were nominally healthy at sampling. The material sequenced was PBMCs. The sequence was obtained from a man between 18 and 35 years old in good health and CMV-seronegative. The V call is TRBV5-6, the J call TRBJ2-1, with D perhaps TRBD1 (5 bases). As DNA, the CDR3 is TGTGCCAGCAGCGGCACCCGGACACTTTACAATGAGCAGTTCTTC. This codes for CASSGTRTLYNEQFF.